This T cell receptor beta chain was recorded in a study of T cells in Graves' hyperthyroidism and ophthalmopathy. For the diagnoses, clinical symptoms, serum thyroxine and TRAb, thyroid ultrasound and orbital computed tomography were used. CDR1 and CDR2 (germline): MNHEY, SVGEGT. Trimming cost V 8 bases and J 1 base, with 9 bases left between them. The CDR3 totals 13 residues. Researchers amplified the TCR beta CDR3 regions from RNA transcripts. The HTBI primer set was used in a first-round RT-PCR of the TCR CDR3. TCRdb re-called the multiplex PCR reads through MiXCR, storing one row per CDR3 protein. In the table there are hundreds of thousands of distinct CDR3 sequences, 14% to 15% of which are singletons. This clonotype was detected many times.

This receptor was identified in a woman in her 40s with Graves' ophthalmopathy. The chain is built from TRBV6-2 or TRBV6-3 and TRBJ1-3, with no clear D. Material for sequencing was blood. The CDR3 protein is CASGKSSGNTIYF. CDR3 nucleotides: TGTGCCAGCGGAAAGAGTTCTGGAAACACCATATATTTT.